This T cell receptor beta chain emerged from a study of identical twins. Findings of the study overall: When twins shared out-of-frame alpha sequences, those sequences had excess low generation probability. The presence of invariant MAIT and iNKT cells could partly confound analyses of zero-insertion sequences.

Trimming left V 6 bases short and J 0 bases short, with 14 bases between. The CDR3 spans 15 residues. TCRdb re-called the 5' RACE reads through MiXCR, storing one row per CDR3 protein. The sample consists of approximately 300,000 distinct CDR3 sequences, less than 9.5% of them appearing once. This clonotype was seen ten or more times. What it recognizes is unknown. Separately, the same data were catalogued under a study of yellow fever vaccine responses in identical twins. That paper adds: In identical twins, vaccine T cell responses appeared partly shared and partly individual.

This TCR came from a woman aged 18-35 years in good health. The sequenced sample was CD8+ T cells sorted from blood. V is TRBV12-3 or TRBV12-4 and J is TRBJ1-2; no clear D gene. The CDR3 loop is CASRPDGSANYGYTF. The CDR3 DNA is TGTGCCAGCAGGCCAGACGGCAGCGCTAACTATGGCTACACCTTC.